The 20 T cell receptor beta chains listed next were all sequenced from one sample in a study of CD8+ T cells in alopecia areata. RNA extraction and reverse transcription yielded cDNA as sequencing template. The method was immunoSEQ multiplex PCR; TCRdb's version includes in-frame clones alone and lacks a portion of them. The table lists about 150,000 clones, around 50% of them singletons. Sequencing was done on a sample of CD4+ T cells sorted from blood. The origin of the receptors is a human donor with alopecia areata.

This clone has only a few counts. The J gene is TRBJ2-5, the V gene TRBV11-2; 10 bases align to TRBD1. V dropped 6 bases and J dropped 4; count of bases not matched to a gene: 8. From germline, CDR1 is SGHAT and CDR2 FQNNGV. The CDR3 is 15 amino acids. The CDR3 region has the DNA TGTGCCAGCAGACTCAGACAGGGGGCTTCAGAGACCCAGTACTTC. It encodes CASRLRQGASETQYF.

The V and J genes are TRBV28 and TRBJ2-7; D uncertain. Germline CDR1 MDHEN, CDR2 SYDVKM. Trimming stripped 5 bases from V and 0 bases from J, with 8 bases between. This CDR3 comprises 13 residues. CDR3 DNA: TGTGCCAGCAGTCCCACCAGCTCCTACGAGCAGTACTTC. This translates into CASSPTSSYEQYF.

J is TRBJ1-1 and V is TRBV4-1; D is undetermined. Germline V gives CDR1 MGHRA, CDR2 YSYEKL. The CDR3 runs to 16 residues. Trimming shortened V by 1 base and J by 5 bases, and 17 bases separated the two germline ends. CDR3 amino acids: CASSQASAGLRTEAFF. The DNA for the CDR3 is TGCGCCAGCAGCCAAGCATCCGCGGGTTTGAGGACTGAAGCTTTCTTT.

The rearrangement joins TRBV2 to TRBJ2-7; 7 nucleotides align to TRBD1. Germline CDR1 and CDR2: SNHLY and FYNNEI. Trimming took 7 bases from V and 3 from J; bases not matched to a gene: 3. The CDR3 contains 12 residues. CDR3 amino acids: CASNRGIYEQYF. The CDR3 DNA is TGTGCCAGCAACAGGGGAATCTACGAGCAGTACTTC.

CDR3 sequence reads: CASSQDDGSISGANVLTF. The CDR3 DNA reads as TGCGCCAGCAGCCAAGACGATGGCAGCATCTCTGGGGCCAACGTCCTGACTTTC. This chain links TRBV4-1 with TRBJ2-6; D gene unclear. Germline CDR1 reads MGHRA; CDR2 reads YSYEKL. Trimming took off 0 bases at V and 0 bases at J, with 12 bases between the two ends. The CDR3 has 18 amino acids.

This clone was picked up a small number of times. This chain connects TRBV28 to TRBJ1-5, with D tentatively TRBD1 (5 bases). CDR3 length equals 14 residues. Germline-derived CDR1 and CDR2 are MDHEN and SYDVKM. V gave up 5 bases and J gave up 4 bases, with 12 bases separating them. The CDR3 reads CASSPSGRNQPQHF. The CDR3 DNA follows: TGTGCCAGCAGTCCATCAGGGAGGAATCAGCCCCAGCATTTT.

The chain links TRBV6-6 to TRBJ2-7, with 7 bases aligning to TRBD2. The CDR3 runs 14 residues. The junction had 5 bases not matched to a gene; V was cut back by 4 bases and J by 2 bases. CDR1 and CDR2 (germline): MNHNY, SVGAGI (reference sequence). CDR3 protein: CASSSSGATYEQYF. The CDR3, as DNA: TGTGCCAGCAGTTCGAGCGGGGCTACCTACGAGCAGTACTTC.

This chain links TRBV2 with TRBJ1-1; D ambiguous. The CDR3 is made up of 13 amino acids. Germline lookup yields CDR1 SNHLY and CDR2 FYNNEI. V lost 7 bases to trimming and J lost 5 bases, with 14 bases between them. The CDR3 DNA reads TGTGCCAGCACCTCCCGGCTTCTTACTGAAGCTTTCTTT. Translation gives CASTSRLLTEAFF.

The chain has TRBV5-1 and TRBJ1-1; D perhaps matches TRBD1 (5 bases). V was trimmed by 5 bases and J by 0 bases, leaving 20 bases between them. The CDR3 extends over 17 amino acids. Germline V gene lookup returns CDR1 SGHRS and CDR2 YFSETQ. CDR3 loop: CASSRDVGRGLNTEAFF. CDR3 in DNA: TGCGCCAGCAGTCGGGACGTGGGAAGGGGTTTGAACACTGAAGCTTTCTTT.

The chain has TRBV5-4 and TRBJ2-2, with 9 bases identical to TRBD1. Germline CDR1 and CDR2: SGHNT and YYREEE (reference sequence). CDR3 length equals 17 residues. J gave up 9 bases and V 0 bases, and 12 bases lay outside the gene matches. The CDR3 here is CASSLGPGQGNWRELFF. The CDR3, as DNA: TGTGCCAGCAGCTTGGGCCCGGGACAGGGTAATTGGCGGGAGCTGTTTTTT.

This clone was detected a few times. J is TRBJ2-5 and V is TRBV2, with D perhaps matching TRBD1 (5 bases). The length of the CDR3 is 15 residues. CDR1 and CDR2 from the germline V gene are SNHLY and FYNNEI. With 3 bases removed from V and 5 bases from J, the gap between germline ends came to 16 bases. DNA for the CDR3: TGTGCCAGCAGTGATCTGGCAGGGAACGGGGAGACCCAGTACTTC. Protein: CASSDLAGNGETQYF.

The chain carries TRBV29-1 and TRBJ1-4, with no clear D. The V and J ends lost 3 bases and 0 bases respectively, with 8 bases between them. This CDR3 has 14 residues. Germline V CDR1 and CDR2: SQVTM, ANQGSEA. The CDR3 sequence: CSVDTISTNEKLFF. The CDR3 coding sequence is TGCAGCGTTGATACGATTTCAACTAATGAAAAACTGTTTTTT.

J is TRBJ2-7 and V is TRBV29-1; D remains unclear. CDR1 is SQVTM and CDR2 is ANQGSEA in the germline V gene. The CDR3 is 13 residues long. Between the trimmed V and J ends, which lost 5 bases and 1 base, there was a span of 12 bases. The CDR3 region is CSVYGLKSYEQYF. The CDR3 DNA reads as TGCAGCGTTTACGGCCTTAAGTCCTACGAGCAGTACTTC.

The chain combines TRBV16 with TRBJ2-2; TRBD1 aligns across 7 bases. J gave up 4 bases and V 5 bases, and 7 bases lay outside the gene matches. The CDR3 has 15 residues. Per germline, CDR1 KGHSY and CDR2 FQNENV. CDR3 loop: CASSARTGATGELFF. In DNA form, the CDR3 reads TGTGCCAGCAGCGCAAGGACAGGAGCCACCGGGGAGCTGTTTTTT.

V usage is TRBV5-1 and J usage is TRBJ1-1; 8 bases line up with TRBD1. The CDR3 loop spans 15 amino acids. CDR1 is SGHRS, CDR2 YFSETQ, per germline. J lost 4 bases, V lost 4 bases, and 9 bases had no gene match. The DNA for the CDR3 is TGCGCCAGCAGCCCCGAGGACAGGGTAAGCACTGAAGCTTTCTTT. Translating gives CASSPEDRVSTEAFF. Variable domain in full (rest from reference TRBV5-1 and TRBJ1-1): KAGVTQTPRYLIKTRGQQVTLSCSPISGHRSVSWYQQTPGQGLQFLFEYFSETQRNKGNFPGRFSGRQFSNSRSEMNVSTLELGDSALYLCASSPEDRVSTEAFFGQGTRLTVV.

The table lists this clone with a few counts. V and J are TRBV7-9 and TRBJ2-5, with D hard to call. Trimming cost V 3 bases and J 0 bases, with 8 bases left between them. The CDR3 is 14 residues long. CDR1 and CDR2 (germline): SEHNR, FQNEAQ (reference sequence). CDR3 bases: TGTGCCAGCAGCTTGGCCGAGTACCAAGAGACCCAGTACTTC. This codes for CASSLAEYQETQYF. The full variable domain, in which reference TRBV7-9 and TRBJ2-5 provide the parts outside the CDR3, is DTGVSQNPRHKITKRGQNVTFRCDPISEHNRLYWYRQTLGQGPEFLTYFQNEAQLEKSRLLSDRFSAERPKGSFSTLEIQRTEQGDSAMYLCASSLAEYQETQYFGPGTRLLVL.

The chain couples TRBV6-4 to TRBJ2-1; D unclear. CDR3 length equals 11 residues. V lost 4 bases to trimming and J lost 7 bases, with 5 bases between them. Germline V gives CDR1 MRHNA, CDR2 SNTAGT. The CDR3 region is CASSAGNEQFF. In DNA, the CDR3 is TGTGCCAGCAGTGCGGGTAATGAGCAGTTCTTC.

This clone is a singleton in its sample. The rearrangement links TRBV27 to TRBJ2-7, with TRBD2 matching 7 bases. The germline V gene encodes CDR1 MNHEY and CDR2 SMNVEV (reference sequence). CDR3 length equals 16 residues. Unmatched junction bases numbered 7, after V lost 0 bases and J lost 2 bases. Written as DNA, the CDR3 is TGTGCCAGCAGTTTATCTTGGCGGGAGCGGCCCTACGAGCAGTACTTC. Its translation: CASSLSWRERPYEQYF.

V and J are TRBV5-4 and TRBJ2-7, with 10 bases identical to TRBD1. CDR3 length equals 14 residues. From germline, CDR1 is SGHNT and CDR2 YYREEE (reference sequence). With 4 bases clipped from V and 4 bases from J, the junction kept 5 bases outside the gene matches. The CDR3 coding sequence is TGTGCCAGCAGCGAGGGACAGGGGTTGTACGAGCAGTACTTC. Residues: CASSEGQGLYEQYF.

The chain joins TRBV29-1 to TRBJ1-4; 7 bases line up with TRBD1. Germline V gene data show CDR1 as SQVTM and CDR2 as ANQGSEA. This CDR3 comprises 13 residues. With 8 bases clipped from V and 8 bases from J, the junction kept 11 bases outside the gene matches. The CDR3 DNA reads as TGCAGCACAGGGGATAGGGCGGCGGAAAAACTGTTTTTT. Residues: CSTGDRAAEKLFF.